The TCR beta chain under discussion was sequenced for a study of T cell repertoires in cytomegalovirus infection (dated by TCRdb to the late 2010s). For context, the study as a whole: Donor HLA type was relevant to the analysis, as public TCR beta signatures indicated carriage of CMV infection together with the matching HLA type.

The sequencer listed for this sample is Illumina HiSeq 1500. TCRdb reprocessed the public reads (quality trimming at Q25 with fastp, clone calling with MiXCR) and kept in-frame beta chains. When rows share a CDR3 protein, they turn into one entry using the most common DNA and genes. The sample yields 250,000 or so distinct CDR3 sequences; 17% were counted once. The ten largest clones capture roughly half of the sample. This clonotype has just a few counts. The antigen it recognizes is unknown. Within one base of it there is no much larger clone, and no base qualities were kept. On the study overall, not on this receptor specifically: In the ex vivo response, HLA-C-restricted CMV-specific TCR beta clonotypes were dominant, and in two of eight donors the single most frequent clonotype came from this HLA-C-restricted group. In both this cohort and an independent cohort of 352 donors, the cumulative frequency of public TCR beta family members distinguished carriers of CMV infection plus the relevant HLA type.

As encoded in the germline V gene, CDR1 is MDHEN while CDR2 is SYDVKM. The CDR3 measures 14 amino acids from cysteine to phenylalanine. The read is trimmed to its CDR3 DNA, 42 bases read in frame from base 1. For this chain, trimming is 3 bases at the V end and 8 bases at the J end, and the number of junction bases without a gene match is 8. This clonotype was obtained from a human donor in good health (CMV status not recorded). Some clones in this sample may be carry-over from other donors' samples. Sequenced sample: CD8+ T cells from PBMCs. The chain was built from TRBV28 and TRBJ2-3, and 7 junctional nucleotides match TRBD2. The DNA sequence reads TGTGCCAGCAGTTTCGCGGGGGTGTCAGTTACGCAGTATTTT. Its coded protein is CASSFAGVSVTQYF.